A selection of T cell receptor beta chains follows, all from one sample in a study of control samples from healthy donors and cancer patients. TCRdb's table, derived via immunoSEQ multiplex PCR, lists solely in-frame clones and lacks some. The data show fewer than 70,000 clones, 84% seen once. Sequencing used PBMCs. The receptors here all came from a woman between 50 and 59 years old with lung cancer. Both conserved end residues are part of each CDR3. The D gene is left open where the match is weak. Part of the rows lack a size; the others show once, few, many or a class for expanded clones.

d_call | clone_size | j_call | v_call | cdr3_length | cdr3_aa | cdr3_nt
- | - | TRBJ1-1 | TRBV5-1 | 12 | CASSLRGTEAFF | TGCGCCAGCAGCTTAAGAGGAACTGAAGCTTTCTTT
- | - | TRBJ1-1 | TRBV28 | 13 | CASHRVRNTEAFF | TGTGCCAGCCACAGGGTTCGCAACACTGAAGCTTTCTTT
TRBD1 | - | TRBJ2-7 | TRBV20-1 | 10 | CSARTGLQYF | TGCAGCGCTAGGACAGGCCTGCAGTACTTC
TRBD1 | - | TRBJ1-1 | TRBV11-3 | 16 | CASSSGTGAVNTEAFF | TGTGCCAGCAGCTCCGGGACAGGGGCAGTGAACACTGAAGCTTTCTTT
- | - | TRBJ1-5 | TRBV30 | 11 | CAWIHDQPQHF | TGTGCCTGGATACATGATCAGCCCCAGCATTTT
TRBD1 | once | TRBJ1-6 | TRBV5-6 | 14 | CASSMTGVSSPLHF | TGTGCCAGCAGTATGACAGGGGTAAGTTCACCCCTCCACTTT
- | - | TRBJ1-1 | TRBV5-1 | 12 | CASSLDRDEAFF | TGCGCCAGCAGCTTGGACAGGGATGAAGCTTTCTTT
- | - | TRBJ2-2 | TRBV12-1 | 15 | CASSPQLPNTGELFF | TGTGCCAGCAGCCCGCAGTTGCCCAACACCGGGGAGCTGTTTTTT
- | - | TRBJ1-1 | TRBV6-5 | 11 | CASSLDGEAFF | TGTGCCAGCAGTCTCGACGGTGAAGCTTTCTTT
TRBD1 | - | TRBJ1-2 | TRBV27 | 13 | CASSGQDGYGYTF | TGTGCCAGCAGCGGACAGGACGGCTATGGCTACACCTTC
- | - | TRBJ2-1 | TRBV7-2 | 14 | CASSGDRSYNEQFF | TGTGCCAGCAGCGGGGACCGGTCCTACAATGAGCAGTTCTTC
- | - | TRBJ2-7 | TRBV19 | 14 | CASSIAAEAYEQYF | TGTGCCAGTAGTATCGCGGCCGAGGCCTACGAGCAGTACTTC